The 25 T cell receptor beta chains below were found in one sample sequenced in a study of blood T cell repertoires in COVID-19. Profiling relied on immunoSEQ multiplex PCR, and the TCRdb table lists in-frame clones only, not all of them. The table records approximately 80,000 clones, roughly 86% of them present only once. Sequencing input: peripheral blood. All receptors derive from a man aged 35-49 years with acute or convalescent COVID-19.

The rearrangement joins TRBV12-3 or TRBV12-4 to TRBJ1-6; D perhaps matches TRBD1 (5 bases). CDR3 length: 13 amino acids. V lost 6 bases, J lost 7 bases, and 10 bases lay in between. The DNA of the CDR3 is TGTGCCAGCAGCCAGGGTGTCAATTCACCCCTCCACTTT. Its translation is CASSQGVNSPLHF.

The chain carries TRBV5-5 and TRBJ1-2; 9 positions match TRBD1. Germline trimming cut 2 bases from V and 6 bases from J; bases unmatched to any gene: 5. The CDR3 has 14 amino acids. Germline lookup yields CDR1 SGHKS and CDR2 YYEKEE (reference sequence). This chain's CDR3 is CASSFTGGGDGYTF. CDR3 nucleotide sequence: TGTGCCAGCAGCTTCACAGGGGGCGGAGATGGCTACACCTTC. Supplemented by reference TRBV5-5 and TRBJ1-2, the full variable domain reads DAGVTQSPTHLIKTRGQQVTLRCSPISGHKSVSWYQQVLGQGPQFIFQYYEKEERGRGNFPDRFSARQFPNYSSELNVNALLLGDSALYLCASSFTGGGDGYTFGSGTRLTVV.

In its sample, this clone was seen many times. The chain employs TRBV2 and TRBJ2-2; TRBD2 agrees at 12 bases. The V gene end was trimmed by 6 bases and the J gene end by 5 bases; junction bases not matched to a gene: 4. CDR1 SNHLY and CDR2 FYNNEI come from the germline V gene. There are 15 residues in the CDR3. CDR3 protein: CASRTSGGLTGELFF. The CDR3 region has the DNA TGTGCCAGCAGGACTAGCGGGGGATTGACCGGGGAGCTGTTTTTT.

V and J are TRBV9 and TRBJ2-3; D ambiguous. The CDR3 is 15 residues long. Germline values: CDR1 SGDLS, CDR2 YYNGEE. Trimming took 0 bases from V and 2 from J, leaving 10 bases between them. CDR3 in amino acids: CASSVESGYTDTQYF. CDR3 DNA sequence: TGTGCCAGCAGCGTAGAATCGGGTTACACAGATACGCAGTATTTT.

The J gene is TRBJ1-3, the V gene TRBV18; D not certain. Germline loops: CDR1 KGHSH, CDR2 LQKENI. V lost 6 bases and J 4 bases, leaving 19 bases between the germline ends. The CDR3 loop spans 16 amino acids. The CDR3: CASSSGPSSGGNTIYF. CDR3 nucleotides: TGTGCCAGCTCGTCAGGCCCAAGCTCTGGAGGAAACACCATATATTTT.

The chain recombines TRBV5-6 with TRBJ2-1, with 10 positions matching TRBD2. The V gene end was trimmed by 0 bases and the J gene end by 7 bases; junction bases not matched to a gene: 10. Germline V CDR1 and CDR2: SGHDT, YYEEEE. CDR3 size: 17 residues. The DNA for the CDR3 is TGTGCCAGCAGCTTGGGGGCTAGCGGGAGAAGTGGGAATGAGCAGTTCTTC. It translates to CASSLGASGRSGNEQFF.

The CDR3 loop is CASRVDRGLDTEAFF. CDR3 nucleotide sequence: TGTGCCAGCAGGGTCGACAGGGGGCTCGACACTGAAGCTTTCTTT. The genes are TRBV6-5 and TRBJ1-1, with 10 bases matching TRBD1. Per the germline V gene, CDR1 is MNHEY and CDR2 is SVGAGI. This CDR3 spans 15 amino acids. Trimming cost V 6 bases and J 3 bases; bases outside gene matches: 7.

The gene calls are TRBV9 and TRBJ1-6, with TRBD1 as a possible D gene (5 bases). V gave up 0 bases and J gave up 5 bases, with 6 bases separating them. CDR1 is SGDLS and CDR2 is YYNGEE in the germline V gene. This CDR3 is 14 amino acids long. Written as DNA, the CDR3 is TGTGCCAGCAGCGTAGGGGGCAATAATTCACCCCTCCACTTT. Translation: CASSVGGNNSPLHF. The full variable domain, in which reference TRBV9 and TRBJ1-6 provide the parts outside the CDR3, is DSGVTQTPKHLITATGQRVTLRCSPRSGDLSVYWYQQSLDQGLQFLIQYYNGEERAKGNILERFSAQQFPDLHSELNLSSLELGDSALYFCASSVGGNNSPLHFGNGTRLTVT.

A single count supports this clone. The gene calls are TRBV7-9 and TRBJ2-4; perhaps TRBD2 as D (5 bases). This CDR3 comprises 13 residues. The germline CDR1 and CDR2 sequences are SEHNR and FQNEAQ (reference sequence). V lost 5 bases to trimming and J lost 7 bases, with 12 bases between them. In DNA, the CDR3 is TGTGCCAGCAGCGCCACATCGGGGAACATTCAGTACTTC. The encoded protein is CASSATSGNIQYF.

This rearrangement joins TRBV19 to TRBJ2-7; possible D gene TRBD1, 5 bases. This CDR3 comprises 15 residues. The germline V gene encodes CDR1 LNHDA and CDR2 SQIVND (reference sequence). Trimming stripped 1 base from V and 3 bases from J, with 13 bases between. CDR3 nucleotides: TGTGCCAGTAGTATAGGAACCACCCAGGGCTACGAGCAGTACTTC. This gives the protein CASSIGTTQGYEQYF.

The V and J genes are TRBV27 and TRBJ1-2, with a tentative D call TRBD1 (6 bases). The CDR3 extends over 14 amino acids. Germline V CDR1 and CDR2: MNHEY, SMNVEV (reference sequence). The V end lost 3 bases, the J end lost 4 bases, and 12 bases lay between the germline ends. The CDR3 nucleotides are TGTGCCAGCAGTTTCTCACAGGGCCCCTATGGCTACACCTTC. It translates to CASSFSQGPYGYTF.

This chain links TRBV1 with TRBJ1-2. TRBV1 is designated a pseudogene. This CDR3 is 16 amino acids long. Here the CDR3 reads CTSSQERGTGMYGYTF. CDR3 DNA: TGCACCAGCAGCCAGGAGCGCGGGACGGGGATGTATGGCTACACCTTC.

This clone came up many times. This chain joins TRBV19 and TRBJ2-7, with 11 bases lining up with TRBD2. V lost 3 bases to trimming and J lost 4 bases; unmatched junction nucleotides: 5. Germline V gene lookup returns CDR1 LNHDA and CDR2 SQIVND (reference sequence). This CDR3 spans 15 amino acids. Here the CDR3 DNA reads TGTGCCAGTAGTATCCAACTAGCGGGAGCTTACGAGCAGTACTTC. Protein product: CASSIQLAGAYEQYF.

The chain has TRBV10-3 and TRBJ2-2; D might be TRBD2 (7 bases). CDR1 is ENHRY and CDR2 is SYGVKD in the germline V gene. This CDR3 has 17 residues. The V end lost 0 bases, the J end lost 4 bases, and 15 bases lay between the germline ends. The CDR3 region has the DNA TGTGCCATCAGTGAGTCGGGAGGGGGAAGGGGCACCGGGGAGCTGTTTTTT. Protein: CAISESGGGRGTGELFF.

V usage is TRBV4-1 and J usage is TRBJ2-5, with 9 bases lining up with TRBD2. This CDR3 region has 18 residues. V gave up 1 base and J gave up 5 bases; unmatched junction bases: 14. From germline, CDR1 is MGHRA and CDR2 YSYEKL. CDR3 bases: TGCGCCAGCAGCCAAGTTCCCTCCTTGCGGGGGGGCGGGGAGACCCAGTACTTC. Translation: CASSQVPSLRGGGETQYF.

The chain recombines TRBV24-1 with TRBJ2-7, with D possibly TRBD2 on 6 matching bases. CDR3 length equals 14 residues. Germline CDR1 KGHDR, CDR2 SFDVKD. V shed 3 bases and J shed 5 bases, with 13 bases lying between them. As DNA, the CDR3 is TGTGCCACCAGTGATGCTGGGGGGTTGGACGAGCAGTACTTC. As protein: CATSDAGGLDEQYF.

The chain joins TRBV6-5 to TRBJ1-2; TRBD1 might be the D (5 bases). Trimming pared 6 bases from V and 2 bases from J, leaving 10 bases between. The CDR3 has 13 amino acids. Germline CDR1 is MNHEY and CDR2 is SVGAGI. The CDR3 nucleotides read TGTGCCAGCAGCATGGACATAAACTATGGCTACACCTTC. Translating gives CASSMDINYGYTF.

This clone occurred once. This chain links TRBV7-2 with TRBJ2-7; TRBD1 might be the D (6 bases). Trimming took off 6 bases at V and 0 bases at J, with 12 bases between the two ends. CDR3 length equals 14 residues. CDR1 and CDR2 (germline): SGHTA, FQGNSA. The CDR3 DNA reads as TGTGCCAGCAGTATCCGGGACACCTCCTACGAGCAGTACTTC. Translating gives CASSIRDTSYEQYF.

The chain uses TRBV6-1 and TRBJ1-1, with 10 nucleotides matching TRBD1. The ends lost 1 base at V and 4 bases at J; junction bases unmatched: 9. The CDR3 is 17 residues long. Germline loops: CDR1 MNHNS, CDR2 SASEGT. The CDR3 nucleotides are TGTGCCAGCAGTGAAGGTGGGGACAGGGGACGGGGCACTGAAGCTTTCTTT. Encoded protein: CASSEGGDRGRGTEAFF.

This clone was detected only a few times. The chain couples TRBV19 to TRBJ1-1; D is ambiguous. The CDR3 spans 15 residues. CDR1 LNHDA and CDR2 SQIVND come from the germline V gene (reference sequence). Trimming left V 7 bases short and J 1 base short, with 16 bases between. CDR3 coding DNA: TGTGCCAGTACCACTGCCGAGGTGGCGAACACTGAAGCTTTCTTT. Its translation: CASTTAEVANTEAFF.

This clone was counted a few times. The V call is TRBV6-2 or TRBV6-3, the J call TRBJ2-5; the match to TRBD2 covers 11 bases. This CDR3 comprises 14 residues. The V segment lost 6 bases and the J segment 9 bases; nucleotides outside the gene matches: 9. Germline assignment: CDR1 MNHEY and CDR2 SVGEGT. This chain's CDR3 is CASSRSSTSGAQYF. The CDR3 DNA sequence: TGTGCCAGCAGCCGTTCGTCGACTAGCGGGGCCCAGTACTTC.

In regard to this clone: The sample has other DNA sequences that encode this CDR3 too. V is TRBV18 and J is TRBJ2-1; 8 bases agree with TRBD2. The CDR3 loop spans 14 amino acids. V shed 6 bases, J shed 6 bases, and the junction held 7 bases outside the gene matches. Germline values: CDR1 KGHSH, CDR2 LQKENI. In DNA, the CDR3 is TGTGCCAGCTCCCCCGGGACTAGTCCCAATGAGCAGTTCTTC. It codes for CASSPGTSPNEQFF.

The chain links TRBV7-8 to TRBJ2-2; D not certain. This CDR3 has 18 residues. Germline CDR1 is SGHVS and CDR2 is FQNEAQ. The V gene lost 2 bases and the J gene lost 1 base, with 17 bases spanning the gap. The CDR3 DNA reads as TGTGCCAGCAGCTTACTCGCGCGTACGTCGGGGAACACCGGGGAGCTGTTTTTT. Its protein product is CASSLLARTSGNTGELFF.

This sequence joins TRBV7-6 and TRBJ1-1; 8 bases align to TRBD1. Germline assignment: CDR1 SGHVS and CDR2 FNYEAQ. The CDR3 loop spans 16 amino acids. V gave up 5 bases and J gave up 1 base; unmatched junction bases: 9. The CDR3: CASSLPGGVPNTEAFF. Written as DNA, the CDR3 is TGTGCCAGCAGCCTCCCAGGGGGCGTTCCGAACACTGAAGCTTTCTTT.

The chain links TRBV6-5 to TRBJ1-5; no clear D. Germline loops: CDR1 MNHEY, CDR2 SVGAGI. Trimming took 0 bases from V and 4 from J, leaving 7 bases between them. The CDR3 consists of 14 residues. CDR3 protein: CASSYSWQNQPQHF. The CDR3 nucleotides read TGTGCCAGCAGTTACTCCTGGCAAAATCAGCCCCAGCATTTT.